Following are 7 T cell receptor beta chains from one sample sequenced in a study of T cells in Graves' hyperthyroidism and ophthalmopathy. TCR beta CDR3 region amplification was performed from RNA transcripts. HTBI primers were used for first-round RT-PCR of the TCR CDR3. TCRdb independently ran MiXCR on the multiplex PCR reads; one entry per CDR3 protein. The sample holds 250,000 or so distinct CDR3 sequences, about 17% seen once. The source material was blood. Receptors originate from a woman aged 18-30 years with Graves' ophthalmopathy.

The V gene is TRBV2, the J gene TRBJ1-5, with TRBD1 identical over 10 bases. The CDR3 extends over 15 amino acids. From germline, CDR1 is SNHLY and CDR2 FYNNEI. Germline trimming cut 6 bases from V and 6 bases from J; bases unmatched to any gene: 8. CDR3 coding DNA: TGTGCCAGCAGCAGGGACAGGGGATCCATTCAGCCCCAGCATTTT. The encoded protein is CASSRDRGSIQPQHF.

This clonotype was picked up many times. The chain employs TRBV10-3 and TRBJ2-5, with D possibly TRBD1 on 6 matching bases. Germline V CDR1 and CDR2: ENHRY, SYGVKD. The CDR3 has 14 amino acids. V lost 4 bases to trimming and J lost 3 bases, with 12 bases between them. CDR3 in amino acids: CAISGRAGEETQYF. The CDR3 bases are TGTGCCATCAGTGGAAGGGCAGGGGAAGAGACCCAGTACTTC.

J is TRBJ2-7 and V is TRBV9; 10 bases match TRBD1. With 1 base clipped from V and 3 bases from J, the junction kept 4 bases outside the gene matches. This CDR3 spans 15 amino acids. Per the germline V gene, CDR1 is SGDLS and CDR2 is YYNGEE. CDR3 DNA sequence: TGTGCCAGCAGCGTAAAAGGGACAGGGGACTACGAGCAGTACTTC. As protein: CASSVKGTGDYEQYF. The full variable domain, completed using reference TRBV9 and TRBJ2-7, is DSGVTQTPKHLITATGQRVTLRCSPRSGDLSVYWYQQSLDQGLQFLIQYYNGEERAKGNILERFSAQQFPDLHSELNLSSLELGDSALYFCASSVKGTGDYEQYFGPGTRLTVT.

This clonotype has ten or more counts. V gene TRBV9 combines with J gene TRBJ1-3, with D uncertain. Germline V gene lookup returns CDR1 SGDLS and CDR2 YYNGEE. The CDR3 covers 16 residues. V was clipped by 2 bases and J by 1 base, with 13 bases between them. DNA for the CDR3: TGTGCCAGCAGCGTGGACGGTTTCTCATCTGGAAACACCATATATTTT. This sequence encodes CASSVDGFSSGNTIYF.

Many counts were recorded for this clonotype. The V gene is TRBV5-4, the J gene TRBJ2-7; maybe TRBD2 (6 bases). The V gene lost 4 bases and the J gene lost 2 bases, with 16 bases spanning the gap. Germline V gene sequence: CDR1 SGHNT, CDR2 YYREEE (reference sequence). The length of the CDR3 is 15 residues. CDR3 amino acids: CASSPNRLGTYEQYF. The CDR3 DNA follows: TGTGCCAGCAGCCCAAATAGACTAGGAACCTACGAGCAGTACTTC.

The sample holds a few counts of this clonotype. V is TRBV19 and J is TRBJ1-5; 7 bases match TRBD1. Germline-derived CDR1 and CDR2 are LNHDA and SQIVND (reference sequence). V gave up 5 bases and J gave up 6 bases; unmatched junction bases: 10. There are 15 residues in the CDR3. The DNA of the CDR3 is TGTGCCAGTAGTCCAGGGACAGTTCTTTTTCAGCCCCAGCATTTT. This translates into CASSPGTVLFQPQHF.

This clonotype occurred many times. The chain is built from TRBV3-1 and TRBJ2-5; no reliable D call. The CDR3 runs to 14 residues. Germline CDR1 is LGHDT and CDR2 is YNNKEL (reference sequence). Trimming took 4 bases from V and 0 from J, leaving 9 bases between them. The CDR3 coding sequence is TGTGCCAGCAGCCCCTCAATGTACCAAGAGACCCAGTACTTC. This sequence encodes CASSPSMYQETQYF.